The 18 T cell receptor beta chains in this list originate from one sample, sequenced in a study of regulatory T cells in long-lasting Graves disease. Time point specified: persistent/refractory GD, antithyroid drugs over 5 years with positive TRAb. The authors made the TCR library using RNA they extracted from PBMCs. Arm-PCR of CDR3 regions and iRepertoire HTBI primers were the basis on which TCR beta libraries were built. TCRdb ran MiXCR on the multiplex PCR reads and lists one entry per CDR3 protein. The sample has a few hundred thousand distinct CDR3 sequences, roughly a fifth seen once. The input for sequencing was peripheral blood mononuclear cells (PBMCs), taken when the disease was refractory, from a patient treated with antithyroid drugs. Every receptor here comes from a female donor with Graves disease.

Only a few counts were recorded for this clonotype. The chain links TRBV2 to TRBJ1-2, with D hard to call. V was cut by 8 bases and J by 3 bases, with 7 bases left in between. CDR3 size: 11 residues. CDR1 and CDR2 from the germline V gene are SNHLY and FYNNEI. Here the CDR3 DNA reads TGTGCCAGCCGGACTTACTATGGCTACACCTTC. Protein sequence: CASRTYYGYTF.

This clonotype was found a few times. The chain recombines TRBV3-1 with TRBJ2-2; the D gene is possibly TRBD2 (5 bases). Germline V gene data show CDR1 as LGHDT and CDR2 as YNNKEL (reference sequence). Trimming left V 5 bases short and J 5 bases short, with 9 bases between. The length of the CDR3 is 13 residues. CDR3 sequence: CASSNGLTGELFF. CDR3 bases: TGTGCCAGCAGCAATGGACTTACCGGGGAGCTGTTTTTT.

This clonotype was recorded at least ten times. The chain couples TRBV6-1 to TRBJ2-7; 10 positions match TRBD2. This CDR3 contains 14 residues. Germline V gene lookup returns CDR1 MNHNS and CDR2 SASEGT. The ends lost 6 bases at V and 2 bases at J; junction bases unmatched: 4. Written as DNA, the CDR3 is TGTGCCAGCAGAGGACTAGCGGCTACCTACGAGCAGTACTTC. It codes for CASRGLAATYEQYF.

Ten or more counts support this clonotype. The chain has TRBV12-3 or TRBV12-4 and TRBJ1-6; D gene ambiguous. The CDR3 runs to 15 residues. Trimming stripped 8 bases from V and 4 bases from J, with 15 bases between. The CDR3 protein is CASVNEEGYNSPLHF. CDR3 DNA: TGTGCCAGCGTGAACGAAGAGGGATATAATTCACCCCTCCACTTT.

There are many counts of this clonotype. V and J are TRBV6-1 and TRBJ1-5, with D possibly TRBD1 on 6 matching bases. Germline CDR1 and CDR2: MNHNS and SASEGT. This CDR3 is built from 16 residues. The germline V and J ends were trimmed by 2 bases and 1 base, with 12 bases remaining between them. The CDR3 reads CASSEFTRGSNQPQHF. The CDR3 region has the DNA TGTGCCAGCAGTGAATTCACCAGGGGAAGCAATCAGCCCCAGCATTTT.

About this clonotype: A clone one base away is much larger, so this may be a read error. This chain's CDR3 is CATRLQAQARSNQPQHF. In DNA, the CDR3 is TGTGCCACCCGCCTTCAGGCGCAGGCTCGCAGCAATCAGCCCCAGCATTTT. This chain links TRBV6-2 or TRBV6-3 with TRBJ1-5; D is unclear. The germline gives CDR1 MNHEY, CDR2 SVGEGT. CDR3 length: 17 residues. V was trimmed by 10 bases and J by 1 base, leaving 23 bases between them.

In its sample, this clonotype was seen a few times. The chain combines TRBV28 with TRBJ2-1, with 8 bases identical to TRBD2. The trim removed 5 bases at V and 6 bases at J, leaving 12 bases unmatched. The CDR3 loop spans 16 amino acids. The germline CDR1 and CDR2 sequences are MDHEN and SYDVKM. In nucleotides, the CDR3 is TGTGCCAGCAGTGAAGGGTTCGGGGGGGCCGGCAATGAGCAGTTCTTC. It yields the protein CASSEGFGGAGNEQFF.

This clonotype was seen only a few times. V usage is TRBV28 and J usage is TRBJ2-7; D may be TRBD1 (5 bases). The CDR3 spans 12 residues. Trimming took 5 bases from V and 6 from J, leaving 11 bases between them. The germline gives CDR1 MDHEN, CDR2 SYDVKM. CDR3 amino acids: CASSLKGSEQYF. DNA of the CDR3: TGTGCCAGCAGTCTGAAGGGGTCCGAGCAGTACTTC.

In its sample, this clonotype was seen many times. The V gene is TRBV20-1, the J gene TRBJ2-1; 10 positions agree with TRBD2. J lost 6 bases, V lost 1 base, and 3 bases had no gene match. CDR3 length equals 14 residues. The germline CDR1 and CDR2 sequences are DFQATT and SNEGSKA (reference sequence). The chain's CDR3 is CSARVASGSNEQFF. CDR3 DNA sequence: TGCAGTGCTAGAGTCGCTAGCGGGAGCAATGAGCAGTTCTTC.

This clonotype was counted only a few times. The chain couples TRBV6-4 to TRBJ1-3; D is unclear. Looked up from germline, CDR1 is MRHNA and CDR2 is SNTAGT. V was shortened by 7 bases and J by 4 bases, with 8 bases between the two germline ends. The CDR3 length is 12 residues. This CDR3 reads CASMVRGNTIYF. As DNA, the CDR3 is TGTGCCAGCATGGTCAGAGGAAACACCATATATTTT.

The table lists this clonotype with many counts. J is TRBJ1-2 and V is TRBV7-9, with unresolved D. The CDR3 loop spans 13 amino acids. V was trimmed by 3 bases and J by 4 bases, leaving 9 bases between them. Germline loops: CDR1 SEHNR, CDR2 FQNEAQ (reference sequence). The CDR3 protein is CASSFGVTYGYTF. The CDR3 nucleotides read TGTGCCAGCAGCTTCGGCGTCACCTATGGCTACACCTTC.

This clonotype was found many times. The V gene is TRBV15, the J gene TRBJ1-1, with TRBD1 matching over 7 bases. V dropped 8 bases and J dropped 2; count of bases not matched to a gene: 8. CDR1 and CDR2 from the germline V gene are LNHNV and YYDKDF (reference sequence). The CDR3 runs 14 residues. CDR3 region: CATETGEANTEAFF. The CDR3 coding sequence is TGTGCCACCGAAACAGGGGAGGCTAACACTGAAGCTTTCTTT.

This clonotype has just a few counts. V gene TRBV9 combines with J gene TRBJ2-6; D possibly matches TRBD1 or TRBD2 (5 bases each). The CDR3 runs to 18 residues. The V gene's germline CDR1 is SGDLS and CDR2 YYNGEE. Trimming removed 0 bases from V and 0 bases from J, with 13 bases in between. The DNA of the CDR3 is TGTGCCAGCAGCGTAGCTACGAGGGGCATCTCTGGGGCCAACGTCCTGACTTTC. Amino acids: CASSVATRGISGANVLTF.

Many counts were recorded for this clonotype. The gene calls are TRBV28 and TRBJ2-7; D gene unclear. Germline V lookup: CDR1 MDHEN, CDR2 SYDVKM. This CDR3 contains 13 residues. Trimming stripped 4 bases from V and 7 bases from J, with 14 bases between. The CDR3 protein is CASSSTNAREQYF. DNA of the CDR3: TGTGCCAGCAGTTCCACAAATGCTAGGGAGCAGTACTTC.

This clonotype was detected many times. This chain joins TRBV19 and TRBJ1-1; D is possibly TRBD1 (5 bases). Germline-derived CDR1 and CDR2 are LNHDA and SQIVND (reference sequence). Trimming left V 6 bases short and J 1 base short, with 12 bases between. The CDR3 totals 14 residues. The CDR3 sequence: CASSFLGTNTEAFF. Written as DNA, the CDR3 is TGTGCCAGTAGCTTTCTCGGGACGAACACTGAAGCTTTCTTT.

In its sample, this clonotype was seen many times. The V and J genes are TRBV9 and TRBJ2-5; 8 positions agree with TRBD2. Germline assignment: CDR1 SGDLS and CDR2 YYNGEE. This CDR3 is 14 amino acids long. The J segment lost 3 bases and the V segment lost 0 bases, leaving 1 base of the junction unmatched. CDR3 nucleotide sequence: TGTGCCAGCAGCGTAGACGGGGGGGAAGAGACCCAGTACTTC. Protein: CASSVDGGEETQYF.

J is TRBJ2-6 and V is TRBV27; 7 positions match TRBD1. CDR1 and CDR2 from the germline V gene are MNHEY and SMNVEV (reference sequence). The length of the CDR3 is 17 residues. Trimming took 3 bases from V and 2 from J; bases not matched to a gene: 7. The CDR3 DNA follows: TGTGCCAGCAGTTTCCTCCCCGACAGGGCTGGGGCCAACGTCCTGACTTTC. It specifies CASSFLPDRAGANVLTF.

This clonotype was seen repeatedly, ten times or more. The chain carries TRBV28 and TRBJ2-5; 12 bases line up with TRBD1. J gave up 5 bases and V 10 bases, and 8 bases lay outside the gene matches. The CDR3 loop spans 14 amino acids. CDR1 is MDHEN and CDR2 is SYDVKM in the germline V gene. Here the CDR3 DNA reads TGTGCCACCCTCGGGACAGGGGGCGGGGAGACCCAGTACTTC. Its protein is CATLGTGGGETQYF.